The clone carrying this T cell receptor (beta chain) was seen ten or more times. The study based diagnoses on clinical symptoms, serum thyroxine and TRAb, thyroid ultrasound and orbital computed tomography. The sample originates from a study of T cells in Graves' hyperthyroidism and ophthalmopathy. RNA transcripts yielded amplified TCR beta CDR3 regions. The TCR CDR3 first-round RT-PCR relied on the HTBI primer set. One entry per CDR3 protein, called by TCRdb with MiXCR from the multiplex PCR reads. The table lists roughly 500,000 distinct CDR3 sequences, 15% to 20% of them singletons. From germline, CDR1 is DFQATT and CDR2 SNEGSKA (reference sequence). The CDR3 sequence is 13 residues long. V lost 0 bases and J lost 10; bases outside the gene matches: 6.

The sequence came from a woman aged 25 to 39 with Graves' ophthalmopathy. V usage is TRBV20-1 and J usage is TRBJ2-1, with 7 bases matching TRBD2. The sequenced material came from blood. This chain's CDR3 is CSARDKTGGEQFF. Here the CDR3 DNA reads TGCAGTGCTAGAGATAAAACGGGAGGAGAGCAGTTCTTC.